Listed here are 11 T cell receptor beta chains from one sample, sequenced in a study of cytomegalovirus exposure and HLA in healthy donors. PCR involved 60 Vbeta and 13 Jbeta primers. Clones were sequenced by immunoSEQ multiplex PCR, and TCRdb holds only the in-frame ones, with some missing. The sample lists around 130,000 clones; around 74% were seen once. The sample taken for sequencing was PBMCs. The receptors derive from a woman aged 45-59 years in good health and CMV-seropositive.

Only one count was recorded for this clone. The chain recombines TRBV5-1 with TRBJ1-2, with a possible D match to TRBD1 (5 bases). The ends were cut back, 6 bases at V and 4 bases at J, with 13 bases in the middle. There are 13 residues in the CDR3. Germline CDR1 SGHRS, CDR2 YFSETQ. This CDR3 reads CASTPGYTYGYTF. The CDR3, as DNA: TGCGCCAGCACTCCAGGGTATACCTATGGCTACACCTTC.

The CDR3 DNA reads TGTGCCAGCAGCTCCGGGACTAGCGACACAGATACGCAGTATTTT. It codes for CASSSGTSDTDTQYF. The chain links TRBV6-4 to TRBJ2-3; 10 bases fit TRBD2. CDR3 length: 15 amino acids. J lost 2 bases, V lost 6 bases, and 5 bases had no gene match. Germline V gene lookup returns CDR1 MRHNA and CDR2 SNTAGT.

This sequence joins TRBV6-5 and TRBJ1-2; possibly TRBD1 for D (5 bases). Germline V gene sequence: CDR1 MNHEY, CDR2 SVGAGI. The CDR3 totals 15 residues. Deletions cut 0 bases from V and 2 bases from J, with 10 bases between. The CDR3 sequence: CASSYSGGANYGYTF. DNA of the CDR3: TGTGCCAGCAGTTACTCTGGAGGGGCGAACTATGGCTACACCTTC.

In this sample, this clone turned up a few times. The chain has TRBV4-3 and TRBJ1-1; no firm D call. This CDR3 has 16 amino acids. Per the germline V gene, CDR1 is LGHNA and CDR2 is YSLEER. V lost 2 bases and J lost 6, with 19 bases in between. The CDR3 protein is CASSQTTRIGLSEAFF. DNA of the CDR3: TGCGCCAGCAGCCAAACAACGCGGATCGGGTTATCTGAAGCTTTCTTT.

The chain carries TRBV5-1 and TRBJ2-2; 9 nucleotides align to TRBD1. With V trimmed by 7 bases and J by 7 bases, 8 bases remained unmatched. This CDR3 contains 14 residues. Germline V gene lookup returns CDR1 SGHRS and CDR2 YFSETQ. The CDR3 sequence is CASGTGGLDGELFF. The CDR3 DNA follows: TGCGCCAGCGGCACAGGGGGCTTGGACGGGGAGCTGTTTTTT.

The V call is TRBV27, the J call TRBJ2-3, with a tentative D call TRBD2 (7 bases). Germline V gives CDR1 MNHEY, CDR2 SMNVEV (reference sequence). The CDR3 consists of 15 residues. V lost 6 bases and J 1 base, leaving 14 bases between the germline ends. CDR3 region: CASRVSGGRTDTQYF. The CDR3 DNA follows: TGTGCCAGCAGGGTTTCGGGGGGCCGCACAGATACGCAGTATTTT.

The genes are TRBV2 and TRBJ1-5; 7 bases are shared with TRBD1. With 3 bases clipped from V and 1 base from J, the junction kept 3 bases outside the gene matches. CDR1 SNHLY and CDR2 FYNNEI come from the germline V gene. The CDR3 runs to 15 residues. CDR3: CASSEETGSNQPQHF. CDR3 DNA: TGTGCCAGCAGTGAGGAGACAGGGAGCAATCAGCCCCAGCATTTT.

This clone was counted between two and nine times. The rearrangement joins TRBV6-6 to TRBJ1-2; 8 bases fit TRBD1. J was trimmed by 7 bases and V by 5 bases; bases with no gene match: 9. Germline V gives CDR1 MNHNY, CDR2 SVGAGI (reference sequence). The CDR3 sequence is 14 residues long. The CDR3: CASSRQGKTGGYTF. The CDR3 bases are TGTGCCAGCAGTCGACAGGGGAAGACTGGTGGCTACACCTTC.

V usage is TRBV16 and J usage is TRBJ1-2, with 7 bases that match TRBD1. V gave up 0 bases and J gave up 8 bases; unmatched junction bases: 6. CDR1 KGHSY and CDR2 FQNENV come from the germline V gene. This CDR3 spans 14 amino acids. CDR3 amino acids: CASSQSRGGRGYTF. In nucleotides, the CDR3 is TGTGCCAGCAGCCAATCTAGAGGGGGCCGAGGCTACACCTTC.

V gene TRBV6-5 combines with J gene TRBJ2-1, with TRBD1 matching 9 bases. The CDR3 totals 14 residues. J lost 9 bases, V lost 7 bases, and 10 bases had no gene match. Germline V gene sequence: CDR1 MNHEY, CDR2 SVGAGI. CDR3: CASNRDRVDLEQFF. For the CDR3, the DNA is TGTGCCAGCAACCGGGACAGGGTTGATCTTGAGCAGTTCTTC.

This rearrangement joins TRBV9 to TRBJ2-7; D gene unclear. The V and J ends lost 3 bases and 4 bases respectively, with 11 bases between them. Germline CDR1 SGDLS, CDR2 YYNGEE. The CDR3 contains 13 residues. Here the CDR3 DNA reads TGTGCCAGCAGCGCCACTCTAGGTTACGAGCAGTACTTC. This codes for CASSATLGYEQYF.